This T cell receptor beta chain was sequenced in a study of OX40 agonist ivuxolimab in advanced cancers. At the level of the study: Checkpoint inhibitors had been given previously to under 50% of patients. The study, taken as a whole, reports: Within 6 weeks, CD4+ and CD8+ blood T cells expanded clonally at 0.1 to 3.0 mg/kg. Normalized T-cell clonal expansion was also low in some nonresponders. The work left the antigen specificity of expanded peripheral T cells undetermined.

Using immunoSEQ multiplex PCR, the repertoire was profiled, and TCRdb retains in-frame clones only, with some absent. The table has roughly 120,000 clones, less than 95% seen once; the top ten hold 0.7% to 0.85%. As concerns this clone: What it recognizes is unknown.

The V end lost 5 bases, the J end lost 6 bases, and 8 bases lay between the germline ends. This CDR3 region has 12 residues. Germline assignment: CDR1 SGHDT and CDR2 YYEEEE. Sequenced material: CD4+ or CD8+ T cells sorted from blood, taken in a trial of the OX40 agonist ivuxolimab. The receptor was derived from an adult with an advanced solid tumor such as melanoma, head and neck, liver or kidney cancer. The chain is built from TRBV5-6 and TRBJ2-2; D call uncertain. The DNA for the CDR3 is TGTGCCAGCAGTCCGAATTCCGGGGAGCTGTTTTTT. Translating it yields CASSPNSGELFF.